These 21 T cell receptor beta chains were all obtained from the same sample, sequenced in a study of OX40 agonist ivuxolimab in advanced cancers. Assay: immunoSEQ multiplex PCR; the TCRdb copy retains only in-frame clones and omits some. The data contain tens of thousands of clones, 75% to 85% of them singletons. The sequenced sample was CD4+ or CD8+ T cells sorted from blood, obtained in a trial of the OX40 agonist ivuxolimab. Receptors were obtained from an adult with an advanced solid tumor such as melanoma, head and neck, liver or kidney cancer.

The rearrangement links TRBV7-2 to TRBJ1-6; no firm D call. V shed 2 bases and J shed 0 bases, with 11 bases lying between them. In germline, CDR1 is SGHTA, CDR2 FQGNSA. This CDR3 spans 17 amino acids. The CDR3: CASSLLGSYSYNSPLHF. The CDR3 nucleotides read TGTGCCAGCAGCTTACTTGGGTCCTACTCCTATAATTCACCCCTCCACTTT.

This clone has just a few counts. The chain combines TRBV7-8 with TRBJ1-1; TRBD1 aligns across 7 bases. Germline V gives CDR1 SGHVS, CDR2 FQNEAQ. The CDR3 spans 14 residues. Trimming took 5 bases from V and 5 from J; bases not matched to a gene: 8. The CDR3 protein is CASSLRQGGTEAFF. In DNA, the CDR3 is TGTGCCAGCAGCCTCCGACAGGGAGGGACTGAAGCTTTCTTT.

CDR3 in amino acids: CASSPAGGSFDHGYTF. The CDR3 DNA reads TGTGCCAGCAGCCCCGCAGGAGGATCTTTTGATCATGGCTACACCTTC. The gene calls are TRBV5-4 and TRBJ1-2; no firm D call. V was cut by 4 bases and J by 6 bases, with 22 bases left in between. This CDR3 comprises 16 residues. Germline lookup yields CDR1 SGHNT and CDR2 YYREEE (reference sequence).

This chain links TRBV28 with TRBJ2-7, with 7 bases fitting TRBD1. CDR3 length: 15 amino acids. Germline V lookup: CDR1 MDHEN, CDR2 SYDVKM. V was clipped by 5 bases and J by 3 bases; unmatched bases: 10. CDR3 sequence: CASSLPLGGDYEQYF. As DNA, the CDR3 is TGTGCCAGCAGTCTTCCCCTAGGGGGCGACTACGAGCAGTACTTC.

This clone has a handful of counts. The rearrangement uses TRBV19 and TRBJ1-1; 7 bases are a match to TRBD1. The V and J ends lost 6 bases and 5 bases, in that order; junction bases with no gene match: 12. This CDR3 is 15 amino acids long. CDR1 and CDR2 (germline): LNHDA, SQIVND (reference sequence). CDR3 sequence reads: CASSGQDGGQTEAFF. The CDR3 DNA reads TGTGCCAGTAGCGGACAGGATGGGGGTCAAACTGAAGCTTTCTTT. Variable domain in full (rest from reference TRBV19 and TRBJ1-1): DGGITQSPKYLFRKEGQNVTLSCEQNLNHDAMYWYRQDPGQGLRLIYYSQIVNDFQKGDIAEGYSVSREKKESFPLTVTSAQKNPTAFYLCASSGQDGGQTEAFFGQGTRLTVV.

This rearrangement joins TRBV7-2 to TRBJ2-3; perhaps TRBD2 as D (6 bases). CDR1 and CDR2 from the germline V gene are SGHTA and FQGNSA. The CDR3 spans 14 residues. The V end lost 6 bases, the J end lost 2 bases, and 12 bases lay between the germline ends. For the CDR3, the DNA is TGTGCCAGCAGATTGGGGGGTAACACAGATACGCAGTATTTT. Its protein product is CASRLGGNTDTQYF.

This clone has only a few counts. The chain carries TRBV13 and TRBJ1-6; 9 bases line up with TRBD1. Trimming at V came to 5 bases and at J to 10 bases, leaving 9 bases not matched to a gene. This CDR3 is built from 15 residues. Germline values: CDR1 PRHDT, CDR2 FYEKMQ (reference sequence). The CDR3 nucleotides are TGTGCCAGCAGCCTATCGGGGACAGGGATGTCACCCCTCCACTTT. Its protein product is CASSLSGTGMSPLHF.

The chain couples TRBV6-5 to TRBJ1-5, with D tentatively TRBD1 (5 bases). The V end lost 6 bases, the J end lost 4 bases, and 10 bases lay between the germline ends. CDR1 is MNHEY and CDR2 is SVGAGI in the germline V gene. This CDR3 spans 13 amino acids. The CDR3 here is CASSPQENQPQHF. The CDR3 nucleotides read TGTGCCAGCAGCCCACAGGAGAATCAGCCCCAGCATTTT.

The rearrangement uses TRBV6-5 and TRBJ2-3, with 10 bases lining up with TRBD1. V lost 2 bases and J lost 4; bases outside the gene matches: 3. The length of the CDR3 is 15 residues. The germline CDR1 and CDR2 sequences are MNHEY and SVGAGI. The chain's CDR3 is CASSYRDRGPDTQYF. CDR3 bases: TGTGCCAGCAGTTACCGGGACAGGGGCCCAGATACGCAGTATTTT.

The CDR3 sequence is CASSPTEGTNYGYTF. CDR3 bases: TGTGCCAGCTCACCCACGGAAGGGACTAACTATGGCTACACCTTC. V gene TRBV18 combines with J gene TRBJ1-2; D is ambiguous. Trimming removed 3 bases from V and 0 bases from J, with 11 bases in between. This CDR3 spans 15 amino acids. The germline CDR1 and CDR2 sequences are KGHSH and LQKENI.

The rearrangement joins TRBV5-1 to TRBJ2-7; the D gene is possibly TRBD1 (5 bases). Per the germline V gene, CDR1 is SGHRS and CDR2 is YFSETQ. Between the trimmed V and J ends, which lost 0 bases and 3 bases, there was a span of 13 bases. The CDR3 covers 15 residues. CDR3 in DNA: TGCGCCAGCAGCTTGGGACAGCCAACTAACTACGAGCAGTACTTC. Protein product: CASSLGQPTNYEQYF.

The chain combines TRBV5-6 with TRBJ2-1; 8 bases agree with TRBD1. J gave up 5 bases and V 0 bases, and 10 bases lay outside the gene matches. The CDR3 sequence is 17 residues long. The germline gives CDR1 SGHDT, CDR2 YYEEEE. CDR3 protein: CASSLGPARGRNNEQFF. The CDR3 DNA follows: TGTGCCAGCAGCTTGGGTCCCGCCAGGGGGCGCAACAATGAGCAGTTCTTC.

The rearrangement uses TRBV6-1 and TRBJ1-6; tentative D call: TRBD1 (6 bases). Trimming took off 4 bases at V and 10 bases at J, with 14 bases between the two ends. Germline CDR1 MNHNS, CDR2 SASEGT. The CDR3 is 14 residues long. CDR3 protein: CASSGTGNRSPLHF. CDR3 DNA: TGTGCCAGCAGTGGCACAGGGAATCGGTCACCCCTCCACTTT.

The chain uses TRBV11-2 and TRBJ1-1; possibly TRBD1 for D (5 bases). The germline V and J ends were trimmed by 7 bases and 5 bases, with 17 bases remaining between them. Germline CDR1 reads SGHAT; CDR2 reads FQNNGV. The CDR3 has 14 amino acids. The CDR3 coding sequence is TGTGCCAGCACCCTTACGGGGGTGAGGACTGAAGCTTTCTTT. Translated: CASTLTGVRTEAFF.

This clone was seen once. The V and J genes are TRBV4-2 and TRBJ2-7; D is uncertain. The CDR3 consists of 14 residues. V lost 4 bases and J 3 bases, leaving 13 bases between the germline ends. Germline V gene lookup returns CDR1 LGHNA and CDR2 YNFKEQ. DNA for the CDR3: TGTGCCAGCAGCCGCAGTGTTGGTGGCTACGAGCAGTACTTC. Translating gives CASSRSVGGYEQYF.

This clone showed up just a few times. The gene calls are TRBV7-8 and TRBJ2-3; 9 bases agree with TRBD1. CDR1 is SGHVS, CDR2 FQNEAQ, per germline. Trimming took 5 bases from V and 5 from J; bases not matched to a gene: 5. This CDR3 is 14 amino acids long. CDR3 nucleotide sequence: TGTGCCAGCAGCCTAGGGACAGGGAAAGATACGCAGTATTTT. Translation gives CASSLGTGKDTQYF.

The rearrangement links TRBV5-4 to TRBJ2-5; D is perhaps TRBD1 (6 bases). This CDR3 has 14 residues. Trimming took off 4 bases at V and 4 bases at J, with 14 bases between the two ends. Germline CDR1 and CDR2: SGHNT and YYREEE (reference sequence). CDR3 sequence: CASSLQGPGETQYF. Written as DNA, the CDR3 is TGTGCCAGCAGCCTACAGGGACCTGGAGAGACCCAGTACTTC. Full variable domain (missing parts from reference TRBV5-4 and TRBJ2-5): ETGVTQSPTHLIKTRGQQVTLRCSSQSGHNTVSWYQQALGQGPQFIFQYYREEENGRGNFPPRFSGLQFPNYSSELNVNALELDDSALYLCASSLQGPGETQYFGPGTRLLVL.

V is TRBV28 and J is TRBJ2-1; possibly TRBD1 for D (6 bases). Trimming pared 3 bases from V and 0 bases from J, leaving 15 bases between. Germline assignment: CDR1 MDHEN and CDR2 SYDVKM. CDR3 size: 17 residues. CDR3 loop: CASSFSQGTSSYNEQFF. The CDR3 bases are TGTGCCAGCAGTTTTTCGCAGGGGACAAGCTCCTACAATGAGCAGTTCTTC. The whole variable domain, filled in from reference TRBV28 and TRBJ2-1, reads DVKVTQSSRYLVKRTGEKVFLECVQDMDHENMFWYRQDPGLGLRLIYFSYDVKMKEKGDIPEGYSVSREKKERFSLILESASTNQTSMYLCASSFSQGTSSYNEQFFGPGTRLTVL.

This chain links TRBV7-2 with TRBJ1-2; 7 nucleotides agree with TRBD1. Germline V CDR1 and CDR2: SGHTA, FQGNSA. This CDR3 is 14 amino acids long. Trimming took 5 bases from V and 3 from J; bases not matched to a gene: 6. The CDR3 sequence: CASSQTGKDYGYTF. CDR3 DNA sequence: TGTGCCAGCAGCCAGACAGGGAAGGACTATGGCTACACCTTC. The full variable domain, in which reference TRBV7-2 and TRBJ1-2 provide the parts outside the CDR3, is GAGVSQSPSNKVTEKGKDVELRCDPISGHTALYWYRQSLGQGLEFLIYFQGNSAPDKSGLPSDRFSAERTGGSVSTLTIQRTQQEDSAVYLCASSQTGKDYGYTFGSGTRLTVV.

V gene TRBV29-1 combines with J gene TRBJ1-2; 8 nucleotides match TRBD1. The V gene end was trimmed by 6 bases and the J gene end by 3 bases; junction bases not matched to a gene: 12. The CDR3 length is 15 residues. From germline, CDR1 is SQVTM and CDR2 ANQGSEA. The CDR3, as DNA: TGCAGCGTCCAACAAGGGGGGACAGGCGACTATGGCTACACCTTC. It is translated as CSVQQGGTGDYGYTF.

This chain joins TRBV5-5 and TRBJ2-2; no reliable D call. Deletions cut 0 bases from V and 5 bases from J, with 5 bases between. The CDR3 loop spans 13 amino acids. Germline CDR1 SGHKS, CDR2 YYEKEE (reference sequence). The CDR3 here is CASSLDATGELFF. The CDR3 bases are TGTGCCAGCAGCTTGGACGCGACCGGGGAGCTGTTTTTT. Full variable domain (remainder filled in from reference TRBV5-5 and TRBJ2-2): DAGVTQSPTHLIKTRGQQVTLRCSPISGHKSVSWYQQVLGQGPQFIFQYYEKEERGRGNFPDRFSARQFPNYSSELNVNALLLGDSALYLCASSLDATGELFFGEGSRLTVL.